This T cell receptor (beta chain) was sequenced for a study of post-analysis software for immune sequencing data. Study-wide background: The disease courses covered relapsing-remitting, secondary progressive and progressive-relapsing multiple sclerosis.

Overall study results and limits: Higher frequency in patients than in controls was seen for about five TRBV segments, with TRBV5-6, TRBV5-1 and TRBV20-1 among them. Significantly lower normalized Chao1 diversity was seen in multiple sclerosis patients than in controls. Batch-mates among the samples co-clustered strongly by F measure.

The CDR3 sequence is 12 residues long. Comment on this clonotype: The target antigen is unknown. Germline and junction disagree at one end, which may indicate a read error.

Every TCR beta cDNA library bore unique molecular identifiers. The T cell input of about 0.95 to 11 million gave roughly 0.5 million cDNA molecules. Using its own MiXCR run on the PCR reads, TCRdb lists one record per CDR3 protein. The sample records roughly 870,000 distinct CDR3 sequences, approximately 53% being singletons. The chain carries TRBV12-3 or TRBV12-4 and TRBJ1-2; D ambiguous. The origin of this receptor is a girl aged 10 to 17 with multiple sclerosis. The sample taken for sequencing was blood. CDR3 coding DNA: TGCGCCAGCAGCCCGGGTATCTATGGCTACACCTTC. Translating gives CASSPGIYGYTF.